This T cell receptor (beta chain) was found in a study of T-cell memory formation after mild COVID-19. The study, taken as a whole, reports: Confirmation was lacking for SARS-CoV-2 specificity of second-wave clones that peaked on day 37. Later expanders leaned CD4+, whereas day 15 to 85 contracting clones were balanced CD4/CD8. Among contracting clones, CD4+ were mainly CM/EM and CD8+ enriched in EMRA.

TCRdb called the 5' RACE reads again in MiXCR, with one record for every CDR3 protein. The table lists about 150,000 distinct CDR3 sequences, 10% to 15% of them singletons. This clonotype was observed many times. The antigen is not known. The germline CDR1 and CDR2 sequences are SEHNR and FQNEAQ (reference sequence). The CDR3 spans 17 residues. V lost 2 bases and J lost 0, with 15 bases in between. The chain employs TRBV7-9 and TRBJ2-3; D not certain. Material for sequencing was PBMCs or a T cell subset sorted from them (not recorded which). The receptor's source is a young man who had mild COVID-19 (a few samples of this study predate the infection). Cell type and time point are not known. The CDR3 bases are TGTGCCAGCAGCTTATCCCACGGAAGCTATAGCACAGATACGCAGTATTTT. Its protein product is CASSLSHGSYSTDTQYF.